This T cell receptor (beta chain) was observed in a study of vaccination and CD4 T cells after COVID-19. Study information: Overlapping peptides of the spike proteins of SARS-CoV-2, HCoV-NL63, HCoV-OC43 and HCoV-229E were used for cell stimulation. Cultures that served as controls received a CEFX pool, an HIV-1 Nef pool, or no peptide.

The CDR3 spans 12 residues. Trimming left V 7 bases short and J 6 bases short, with 10 bases between. Germline CDR1 MNHEY, CDR2 SVGEGT. Cultured CD4+ T-cell DNA underwent Oncomine TCR Beta short-read sequencing. Each CDR3 protein is one row after TCRdb ran MiXCR on the PCR reads. In the table there are around 26,000 distinct CDR3 sequences, less than 65% of which are singletons. The table lists this clonotype with a few counts. Its specificity is unknown. Treatment described: roughly ten-day PBMC culture with coronavirus spike peptide pools or control peptides (ViraFEST assay). Cultures got half-medium changes with IL-2 on days 3 and 7.

J is TRBJ1-5 and V is TRBV6-2 or TRBV6-3; no reliable D call. The sequenced sample was CD4+ T cells from blood, cultured in vitro. The source is a human donor who had recovered from COVID-19. In DNA, the CDR3 is TGTGCCAGCACCGACCCCGGTCAGCCCCAGCATTTT. This codes for CASTDPGQPQHF.